The sequence of this TCR beta chain was determined in a study of T cell responses to AZD1222 COVID-19 vaccine. General study points: Baseline antibody screening turned up just a handful of seropositive AZD1222 recipients. Among spike-specific TCRs, nearly half reportedly target unmutated variant regions.

As for this clone: Its antigen is not identified.

Assay used: immunoSEQ multiplex PCR; TCRdb lists only in-frame clones, some missing. The sample carries some 90,000 clones, nearly 90% recorded once. The V gene lost 3 bases and the J gene lost 4 bases, with 15 bases spanning the gap. Looked up from germline, CDR1 is MNHNS and CDR2 is SASEGT. The CDR3 is 15 residues long. The sequencing used peripheral blood, collected on day 0 of AZD1222 vaccination. The rearrangement joins TRBV6-1 to TRBJ1-2; D perhaps matches TRBD1 (6 bases). This receptor was obtained from an adult in good health. This CDR3 reads CASSDLPGEGYGYTF. DNA for the CDR3: TGTGCCAGCAGTGATTTGCCAGGGGAAGGCTATGGCTACACCTTC.